The clone carrying this T cell receptor (beta chain) occurred once. In the original processing: For nucleated cells, counts were estimated from reference gene primer amplification. TCRdb keeps only in-frame clones here, not all; method: immunoSEQ multiplex PCR. The D gene and trimming were derived from the DNA, and the V and J assignments and clone size from that table. This sample has roughly 190,000 clones, with approximately 86% found just once. Between the trimmed V and J ends, which lost 5 bases and 5 bases, there was a span of 18 bases. This CDR3 region has 15 residues. Germline loops: CDR1 SEHNR, CDR2 FQNEAQ (reference sequence). The data were taken from a study of blood T cell repertoires in COVID-19. In the study overall: Sources were T cells, B-cell-depleted T cells, or PBMCs; the material itself was cDNA or gDNA.

Sample: peripheral blood. The receptor's source is a man between 70 and 80 years old with acute or convalescent COVID-19. This chain joins TRBV7-9 and TRBJ1-1, with D unresolved. The CDR3 loop is CASSHFTDGGTEAFF. For the CDR3, the DNA is TGTGCCAGCAGCCATTTTACTGACGGCGGAACTGAAGCTTTCTTT.